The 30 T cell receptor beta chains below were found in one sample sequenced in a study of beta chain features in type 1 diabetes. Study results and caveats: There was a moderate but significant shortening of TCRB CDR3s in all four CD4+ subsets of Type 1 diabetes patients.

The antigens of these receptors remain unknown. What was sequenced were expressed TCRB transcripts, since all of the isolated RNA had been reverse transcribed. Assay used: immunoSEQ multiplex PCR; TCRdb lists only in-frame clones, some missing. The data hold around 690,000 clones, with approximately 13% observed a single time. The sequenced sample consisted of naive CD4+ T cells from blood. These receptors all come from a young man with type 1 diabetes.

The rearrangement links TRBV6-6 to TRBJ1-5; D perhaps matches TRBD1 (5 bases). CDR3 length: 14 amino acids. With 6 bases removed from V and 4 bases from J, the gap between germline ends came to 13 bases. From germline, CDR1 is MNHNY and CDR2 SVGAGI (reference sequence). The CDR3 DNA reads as TGTGCCAGCAGCACGACAGAGCCGAATCAGCCCCAGCATTTT. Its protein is CASSTTEPNQPQHF.

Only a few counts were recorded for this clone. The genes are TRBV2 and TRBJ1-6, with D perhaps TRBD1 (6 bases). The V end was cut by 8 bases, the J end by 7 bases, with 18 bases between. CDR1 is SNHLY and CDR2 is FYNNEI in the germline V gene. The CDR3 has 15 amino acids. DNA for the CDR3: TGTGCCAGCGGGGTTTCGGGACACTCAAATTCACCCCTCCACTTT. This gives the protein CASGVSGHSNSPLHF.

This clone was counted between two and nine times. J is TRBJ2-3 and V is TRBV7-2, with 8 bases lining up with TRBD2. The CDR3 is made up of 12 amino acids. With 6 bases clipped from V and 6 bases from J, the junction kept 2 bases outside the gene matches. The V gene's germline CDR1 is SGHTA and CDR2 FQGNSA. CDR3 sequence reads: CASSSGVDTQYF. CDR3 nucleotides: TGTGCCAGCAGTAGCGGGGTGGATACGCAGTATTTT.

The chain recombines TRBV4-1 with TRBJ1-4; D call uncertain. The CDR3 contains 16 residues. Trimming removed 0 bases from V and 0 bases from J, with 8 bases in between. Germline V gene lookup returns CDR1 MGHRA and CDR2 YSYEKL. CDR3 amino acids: CASSQDWGATNEKLFF. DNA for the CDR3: TGCGCCAGCAGCCAAGATTGGGGTGCAACTAATGAAAAACTGTTTTTT.

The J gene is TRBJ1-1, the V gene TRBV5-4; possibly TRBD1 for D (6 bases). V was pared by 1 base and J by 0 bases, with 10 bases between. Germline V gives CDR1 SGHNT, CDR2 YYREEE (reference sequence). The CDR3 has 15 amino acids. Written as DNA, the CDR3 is TGTGCCAGCAGCTTGACCGGGACACTGAACACTGAAGCTTTCTTT. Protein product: CASSLTGTLNTEAFF.

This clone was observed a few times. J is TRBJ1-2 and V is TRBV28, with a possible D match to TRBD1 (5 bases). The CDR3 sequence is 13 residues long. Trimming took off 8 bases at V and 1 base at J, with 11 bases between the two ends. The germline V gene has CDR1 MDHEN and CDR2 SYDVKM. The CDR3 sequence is CASLGGINYGYTF. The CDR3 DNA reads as TGTGCCAGCCTCGGGGGAATTAACTATGGCTACACCTTC.

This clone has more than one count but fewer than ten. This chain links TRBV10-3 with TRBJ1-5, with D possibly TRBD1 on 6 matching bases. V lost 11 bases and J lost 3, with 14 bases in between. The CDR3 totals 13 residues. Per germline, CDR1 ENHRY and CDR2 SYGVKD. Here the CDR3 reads CASQGLNNQPQHF. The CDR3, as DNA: TGTGCCTCCCAGGGGTTGAACAATCAGCCCCAGCATTTT.

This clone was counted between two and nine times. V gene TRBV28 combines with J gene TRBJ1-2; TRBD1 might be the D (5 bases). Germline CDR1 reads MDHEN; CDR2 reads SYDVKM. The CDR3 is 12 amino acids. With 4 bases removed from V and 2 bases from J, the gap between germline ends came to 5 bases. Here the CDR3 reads CASSYRNYGYTF. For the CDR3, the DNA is TGTGCCAGCAGTTACAGGAACTATGGCTACACCTTC.

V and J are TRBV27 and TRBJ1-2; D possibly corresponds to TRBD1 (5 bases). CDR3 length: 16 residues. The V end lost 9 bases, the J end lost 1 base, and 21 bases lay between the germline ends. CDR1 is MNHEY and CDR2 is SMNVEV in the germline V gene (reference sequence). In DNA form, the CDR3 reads TGTGCCAGAATTACAGGCCTCTCATCGAATAACTATGGCTACACCTTC. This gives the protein CARITGLSSNNYGYTF.

The CDR3 here is CASSQRRENEKLFF. For the CDR3, the DNA is TGTGCCAGCAGCCAAAGGAGGGAAAATGAAAAACTGTTTTTT. V is TRBV7-9 and J is TRBJ1-4; unclear D gene. Trimming shortened V by 5 bases and J by 5 bases, and 12 bases separated the two germline ends. Germline-derived CDR1 and CDR2 are SEHNR and FQNEAQ (reference sequence). This CDR3 contains 14 residues. Full variable domain (remainder filled in from reference TRBV7-9 and TRBJ1-4): DTGVSQNPRHKITKRGQNVTFRCDPISEHNRLYWYRQTLGQGPEFLTYFQNEAQLEKSRLLSDRFSAERPKGSFSTLEIQRTEQGDSAMYLCASSQRRENEKLFFGSGTQLSVL.

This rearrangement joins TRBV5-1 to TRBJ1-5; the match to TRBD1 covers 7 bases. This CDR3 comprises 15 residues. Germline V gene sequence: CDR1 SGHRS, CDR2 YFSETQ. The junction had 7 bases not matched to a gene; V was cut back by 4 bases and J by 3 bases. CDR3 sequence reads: CASSRSGTDNQPQHF. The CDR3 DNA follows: TGCGCCAGCAGCCGATCCGGGACAGACAATCAGCCCCAGCATTTT.

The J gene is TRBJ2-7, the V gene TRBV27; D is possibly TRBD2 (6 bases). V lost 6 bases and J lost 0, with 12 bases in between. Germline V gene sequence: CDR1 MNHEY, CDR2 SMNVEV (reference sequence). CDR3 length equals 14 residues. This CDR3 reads CASRGTGSSYEQYF. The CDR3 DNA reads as TGTGCCAGCAGAGGGACTGGGAGCTCCTACGAGCAGTACTTC.

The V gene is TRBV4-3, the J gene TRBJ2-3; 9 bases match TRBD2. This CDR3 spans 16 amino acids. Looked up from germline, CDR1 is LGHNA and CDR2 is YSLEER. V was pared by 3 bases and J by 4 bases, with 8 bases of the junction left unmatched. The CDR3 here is CASSQAGTSYADTQYF. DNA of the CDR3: TGCGCCAGCAGCCAGGCCGGGACTAGCTACGCAGATACGCAGTATTTT.

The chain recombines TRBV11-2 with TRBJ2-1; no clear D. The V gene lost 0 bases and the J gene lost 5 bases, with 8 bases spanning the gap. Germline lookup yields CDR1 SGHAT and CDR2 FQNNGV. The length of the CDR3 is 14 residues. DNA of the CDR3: TGTGCCAGCAGCTTAGAGTATTCGGACAATGAGCAGTTCTTC. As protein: CASSLEYSDNEQFF.

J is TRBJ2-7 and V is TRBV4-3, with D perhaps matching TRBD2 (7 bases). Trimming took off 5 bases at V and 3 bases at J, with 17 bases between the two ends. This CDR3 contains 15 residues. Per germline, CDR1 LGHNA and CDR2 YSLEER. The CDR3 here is CASSFGAGAFYEQYF. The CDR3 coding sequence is TGCGCCAGCAGCTTCGGGGCGGGGGCCTTCTACGAGCAGTACTTC.

The DNA of the CDR3 is TGTGCCAGCAGCCGCGCTTGGGTAGCGGGGCAAGAGACCCAGTACTTC. This encodes CASSRAWVAGQETQYF. The chain employs TRBV5-8 and TRBJ2-5; 8 bases align to TRBD2. This CDR3 is built from 16 residues. Losses at the gene ends were 4 bases for V and 2 bases for J; bases not matched to a gene: 10. Germline V lookup: CDR1 SGHTS, CDR2 YDEGEE.

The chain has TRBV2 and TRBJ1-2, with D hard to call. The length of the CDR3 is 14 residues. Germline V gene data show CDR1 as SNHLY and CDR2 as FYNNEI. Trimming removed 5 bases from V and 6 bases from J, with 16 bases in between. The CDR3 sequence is CASSRQEEVNGYTF. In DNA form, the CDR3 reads TGTGCCAGCAGTAGGCAAGAGGAGGTGAATGGCTACACCTTC.

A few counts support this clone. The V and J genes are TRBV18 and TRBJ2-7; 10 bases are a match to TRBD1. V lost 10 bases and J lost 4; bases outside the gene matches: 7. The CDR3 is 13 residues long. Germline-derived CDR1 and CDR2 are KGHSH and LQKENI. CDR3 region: CATSGTGEYEQYF. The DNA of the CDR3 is TGTGCCACCAGCGGGACAGGGGAATACGAGCAGTACTTC.

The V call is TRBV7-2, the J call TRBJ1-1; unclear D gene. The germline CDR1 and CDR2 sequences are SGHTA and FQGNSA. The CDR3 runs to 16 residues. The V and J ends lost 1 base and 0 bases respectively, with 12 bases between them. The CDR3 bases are TGTGCCAGCAGCTTAGTCGGCGGCAGCTTGAACACTGAAGCTTTCTTT. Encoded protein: CASSLVGGSLNTEAFF.

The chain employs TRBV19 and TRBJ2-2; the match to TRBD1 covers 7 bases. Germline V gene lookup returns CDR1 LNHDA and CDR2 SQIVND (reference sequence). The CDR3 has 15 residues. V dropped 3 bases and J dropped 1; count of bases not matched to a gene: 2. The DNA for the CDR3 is TGTGCCAGTAGTATCGGGACAGTGAACACCGGGGAGCTGTTTTTT. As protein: CASSIGTVNTGELFF.

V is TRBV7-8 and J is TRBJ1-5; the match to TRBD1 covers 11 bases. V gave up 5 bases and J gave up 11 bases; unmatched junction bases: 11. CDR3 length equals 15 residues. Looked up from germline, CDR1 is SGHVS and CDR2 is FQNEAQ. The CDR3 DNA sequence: TGTGCCAGCAGCACCGGACAGGGGGCAACGAAGACCCAGCATTTT. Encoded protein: CASSTGQGATKTQHF.

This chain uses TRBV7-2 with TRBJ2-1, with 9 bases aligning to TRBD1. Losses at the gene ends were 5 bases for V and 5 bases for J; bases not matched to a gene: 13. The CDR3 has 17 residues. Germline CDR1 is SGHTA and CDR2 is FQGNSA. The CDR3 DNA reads TGTGCCAGCAGCCACTCCACCGCGGGACAGGGAGACAATGAGCAGTTCTTC. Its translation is CASSHSTAGQGDNEQFF.

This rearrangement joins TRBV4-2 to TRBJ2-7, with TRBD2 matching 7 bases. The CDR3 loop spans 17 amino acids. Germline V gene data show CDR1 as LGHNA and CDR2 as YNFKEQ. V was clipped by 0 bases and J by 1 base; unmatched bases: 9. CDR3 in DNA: TGTGCCAGCAGCCAAGATGAGGGGAGGGATCCTTCCTACGAGCAGTACTTC. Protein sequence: CASSQDEGRDPSYEQYF.

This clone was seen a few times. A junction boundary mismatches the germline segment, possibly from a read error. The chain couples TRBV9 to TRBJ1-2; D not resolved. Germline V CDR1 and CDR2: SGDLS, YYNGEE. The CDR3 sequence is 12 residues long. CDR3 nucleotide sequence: TGTGCCAGCAACGTAGGCATCGGGGGCTACACCTTC. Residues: CASNVGIGGYTF.

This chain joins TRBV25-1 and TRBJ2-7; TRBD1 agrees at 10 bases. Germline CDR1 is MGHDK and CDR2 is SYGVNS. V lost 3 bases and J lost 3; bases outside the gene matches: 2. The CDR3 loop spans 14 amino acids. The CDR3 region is CASSEGDRGYEQYF. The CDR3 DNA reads TGTGCCAGCAGTGAGGGGGACAGGGGCTACGAGCAGTACTTC.

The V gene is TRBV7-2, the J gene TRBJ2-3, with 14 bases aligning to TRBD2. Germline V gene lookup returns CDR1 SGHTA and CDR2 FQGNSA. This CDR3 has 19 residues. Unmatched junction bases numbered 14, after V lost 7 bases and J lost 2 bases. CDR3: CASIPGTSGGPRSTDTQYF. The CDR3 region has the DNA TGTGCCAGCATCCCAGGGACTAGCGGGGGTCCAAGGTCCACAGATACGCAGTATTTT.

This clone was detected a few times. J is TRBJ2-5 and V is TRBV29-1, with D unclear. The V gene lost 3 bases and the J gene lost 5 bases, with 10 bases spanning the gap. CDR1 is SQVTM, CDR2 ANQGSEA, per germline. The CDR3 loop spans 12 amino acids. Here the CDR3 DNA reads TGCAGCGTTGAGCCGGACCGGGAGACCCAGTACTTC. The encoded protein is CSVEPDRETQYF.

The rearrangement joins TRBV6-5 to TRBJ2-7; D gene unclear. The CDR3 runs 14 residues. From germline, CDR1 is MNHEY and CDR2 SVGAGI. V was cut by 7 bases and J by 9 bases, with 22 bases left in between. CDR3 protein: CASTRDWSTHRQYF. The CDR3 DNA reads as TGTGCCAGCACGCGCGACTGGTCTACCCACAGGCAGTACTTC.

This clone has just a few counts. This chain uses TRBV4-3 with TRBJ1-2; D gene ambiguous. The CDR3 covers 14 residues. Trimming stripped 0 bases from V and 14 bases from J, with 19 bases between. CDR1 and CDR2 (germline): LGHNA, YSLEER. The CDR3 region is CASSQDIGSSAGTF. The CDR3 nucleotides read TGCGCCAGCAGCCAAGATATTGGGTCGTCCGCGGGAACCTTC.

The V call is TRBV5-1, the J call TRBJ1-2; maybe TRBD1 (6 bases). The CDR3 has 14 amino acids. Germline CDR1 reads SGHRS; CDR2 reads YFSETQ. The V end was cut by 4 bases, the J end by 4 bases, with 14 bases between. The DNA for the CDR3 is TGCGCCAGCAGCGTCCGGGACACTACCTATGGCTACACCTTC. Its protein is CASSVRDTTYGYTF.